The following is a T cell receptor (beta chain) sequence with its context. This entry belongs to a study of T cell changes during pregnancy in multiple sclerosis. Clones were read by immunoSEQ multiplex PCR, and TCRdb kept only the in-frame ones, dropping some. The table lists 70,000 to 95,000 clones, 94% of them singletons, with about 2% in the top ten. This CDR3 is built from 14 residues. Trimming took 1 base from V and 4 from J, leaving 12 bases between them. The germline V gene has CDR1 SGHRS and CDR2 YFSETQ. Sequencing used peripheral blood, obtained in the third trimester of pregnancy. The TCR comes from a female donor with multiple sclerosis, enrolled in a pregnancy study. This chain links TRBV5-1 with TRBJ2-7; possible D gene TRBD2, 7 bases. CDR3: CASSLKGGNYEQYF. The CDR3, as DNA: TGCGCCAGCAGCTTGAAGGGGGGGAATTACGAGCAGTACTTC. The whole variable domain, remainder taken from reference TRBV5-1 and TRBJ2-7, is KAGVTQTPRYLIKTRGQQVTLSCSPISGHRSVSWYQQTPGQGLQFLFEYFSETQRNKGNFPGRFSGRQFSNSRSEMNVSTLELGDSALYLCASSLKGGNYEQYFGPGTRLTVT.